What follows are 25 T cell receptor beta chains derived from one specimen sequenced in a study of glioma-infiltrating T cells. Using RNA template, CDR3s of TCR alpha and beta were amplified with iRepertoire arm-PCR. A single record per CDR3 protein comes from TCRdb applying MiXCR to the multiplex PCR reads. Altogether 300,000 to 450,000 distinct CDR3 sequences are present, 41% being singletons, with the ten largest covering about 11%. Sequenced material: glioma tissue, nonneoplastic brain tissue, or PBMCs (not recorded which). The source is a human donor with low-grade glioma or glioblastoma, undergoing nonglioma brain surgery, or in good health (not recorded which).

This clonotype came up many times. The chain is built from TRBV20-1 and TRBJ1-6, with TRBD1 matching over 7 bases. CDR3 length: 16 amino acids. Germline V lookup: CDR1 DFQATT, CDR2 SNEGSKA (reference sequence). Trimming cost V 3 bases and J 0 bases; bases outside gene matches: 5. The CDR3 reads CSARGQSISYNSPLHF. The CDR3, as DNA: TGCAGTGCTAGGGGACAGTCTATCTCCTATAATTCACCCCTCCACTTT.

The genes are TRBV28 and TRBJ2-1, with D perhaps matching TRBD1 (5 bases). The CDR3 has 13 amino acids. Germline assignment: CDR1 MDHEN and CDR2 SYDVKM. Trimming left V 2 bases short and J 4 bases short, with 6 bases between. The CDR3 coding sequence is TGTGCCAGCAGTTTACAGGGATACAATGAGCAGTTCTTC. It specifies CASSLQGYNEQFF.

The chain uses TRBV7-2 and TRBJ2-7; D is uncertain. The CDR3 totals 14 residues. Germline V lookup: CDR1 SGHTA, CDR2 FQGNSA. Between the trimmed V and J ends, which lost 1 base and 3 bases, there was a span of 10 bases. Here the CDR3 reads CASSLESRNYEQYF. In nucleotides, the CDR3 is TGTGCCAGCAGCTTAGAGTCTAGAAACTACGAGCAGTACTTC.

A note on this clonotype: A much larger clone differs from this one at a single base, so this may be a read error. This chain joins TRBV15 and TRBJ1-3; D not certain. The CDR3 runs to 13 residues. V was trimmed by 3 bases and J by 3 bases, leaving 6 bases between them. Germline V gene lookup returns CDR1 LNHNV and CDR2 YYDKDF (reference sequence). CDR3 amino acids: CATSRSYGNTIYF. DNA of the CDR3: TGTGCCACCAGCAGGAGCTATGGAAACACCATATATTTT.

This clonotype was detected many times. The chain employs TRBV20-1 and TRBJ1-6; 7 nucleotides align to TRBD1. Germline V gene sequence: CDR1 DFQATT, CDR2 SNEGSKA (reference sequence). Trimming took 6 bases from V and 5 from J; bases not matched to a gene: 4. The CDR3 loop spans 13 amino acids. The CDR3 DNA reads TGCAGTGCGGGACAGATACATAATTCACCCCTCCACTTT. It yields the protein CSAGQIHNSPLHF.

This clonotype has just a few counts. J is TRBJ2-5 and V is TRBV20-1; 7 bases line up with TRBD2. J gave up 1 base and V 1 base, and 9 bases lay outside the gene matches. Looked up from germline, CDR1 is DFQATT and CDR2 is SNEGSKA (reference sequence). The CDR3 covers 16 residues. CDR3 amino acids: CSARGEREAVQETQYF. The CDR3 bases are TGCAGTGCTAGAGGTGAACGGGAGGCCGTCCAAGAGACCCAGTACTTC.

As for this clonotype: A much larger clone lies a single base off, so this may be a read error. The rearrangement joins TRBV7-2 to TRBJ2-3; 7 bases fit TRBD2. This CDR3 contains 16 residues. V shed 8 bases, J shed 0 bases, and the junction held 11 bases outside the gene matches. Germline lookup yields CDR1 SGHTA and CDR2 FQGNSA. CDR3 coding DNA: TGTGCCAGCGAGACCCTAGCGGTGCTGAGCACAGATACGCAGTATTTT. It translates to CASETLAVLSTDTQYF. Filled out from reference TRBV7-2 and TRBJ2-3, the complete variable domain reads GAGVSQSPSNKVTEKGKDVELRCDPISGHTALYWYRQSLGQGLEFLIYFQGNSAPDKSGLPSDRFSAERTGGSVSTLTIQRTQQEDSAVYLCASETLAVLSTDTQYFGPGTRLTVL.

The chain has TRBV28 and TRBJ1-5; 8 bases are shared with TRBD1. The germline V gene has CDR1 MDHEN and CDR2 SYDVKM. This CDR3 has 17 amino acids. Unmatched junction bases numbered 10, after V lost 3 bases and J lost 3 bases. The CDR3 nucleotides are TGTGCCAGCAGTTTCCTCGTACCGACAGGGGCCAATCAGCCCCAGCATTTT. Translated, it gives CASSFLVPTGANQPQHF.

There are many counts of this clonotype. This chain joins TRBV6-1 and TRBJ2-7; D is ambiguous. The CDR3 runs to 13 residues. Per germline, CDR1 MNHNS and CDR2 SASEGT. With 4 bases removed from V and 0 bases from J, the gap between germline ends came to 7 bases. The CDR3 loop reads CASSVDPSYEQYF. The CDR3 DNA follows: TGTGCCAGCAGTGTCGACCCCTCCTACGAGCAGTACTTC.

On this clonotype itself: Germline is not matched at one junction end, which may reflect a read error. The V and J genes are TRBV10-2 and TRBJ2-7; 7 bases are a match to TRBD1. The length of the CDR3 is 14 residues. Germline V gene sequence: CDR1 WSHSY, CDR2 SAAADI. The CDR3 loop reads CASSLTGDTYEQYF. The CDR3 DNA is TGTGCCAGCAGCCTCACAGGGGACACCTACGAGCAGTACTTC.

With respect to this clonotype: This could be a read error, since a much larger clone is one nucleotide away. The chain joins TRBV27 to TRBJ2-3, with D hard to call. CDR1 MNHEY and CDR2 SMNVEV come from the germline V gene (reference sequence). CDR3 length: 15 residues. CDR3 in amino acids: CARSLFAIGTDTQYF. The CDR3 DNA sequence: TGTGCCAGAAGTTTATTCGCGATAGGGACAGATACGCAGTATTTT.

This clonotype occurred many times. The chain couples TRBV20-1 to TRBJ1-1; tentative D call: TRBD1 (5 bases). Trimming removed 4 bases at V and 5 bases at J, with 14 bases between. This CDR3 is built from 13 residues. Germline values: CDR1 DFQATT, CDR2 SNEGSKA (reference sequence). The DNA for the CDR3 is TGCAGTGCTAAACCCTCACGGGGGACTGAAGCTTTCTTT. Translating gives CSAKPSRGTEAFF.

The chain is built from TRBV28 and TRBJ2-3; 13 nucleotides agree with TRBD2. CDR3 length: 16 residues. Germline V gene sequence: CDR1 MDHEN, CDR2 SYDVKM. The ends lost 5 bases at V and 7 bases at J; junction bases unmatched: 9. The CDR3 here is CASSPRMTSGRYTQYF. For the CDR3, the DNA is TGTGCCAGCAGTCCCCGAATGACTAGCGGGAGGTATACGCAGTATTTT.

This clonotype was counted ten times or more. J is TRBJ2-7 and V is TRBV27, with a possible D match to TRBD1 (6 bases). The CDR3 runs to 16 residues. The germline CDR1 and CDR2 sequences are MNHEY and SMNVEV (reference sequence). The germline V and J ends were trimmed by 5 bases and 6 bases, with 23 bases remaining between them. As DNA, the CDR3 is TGTGCCAGCAGTCCCCAGGTGAAGGGGGTTTTGAGCGAGCAGTACTTC. It translates to CASSPQVKGVLSEQYF.

As to this clonotype: A much more abundant neighbour one base away suggests this may be a read error. The genes are TRBV20-1 and TRBJ2-3, with a weak D call TRBD2 (6 bases). CDR1 is DFQATT, CDR2 SNEGSKA, per germline (reference sequence). The CDR3 runs 14 residues. CDR3 DNA sequence: TGCAGTGCTAAGACGAGGAGGGGCACAGATAAGCAGTATTTT. As protein: CSAKTRRGTDKQYF.

The genes are TRBV28 and TRBJ1-4; possibly TRBD1 for D (5 bases). The germline V gene encodes CDR1 MDHEN and CDR2 SYDVKM. V was shortened by 5 bases and J by 6 bases, with 22 bases between the two germline ends. The CDR3 totals 17 residues. Here the CDR3 reads CASSLNPSRGEDEKLFF. For the CDR3, the DNA is TGTGCCAGCAGTCTCAACCCATCACGGGGGGAGGATGAAAAACTGTTTTTT.

The chain joins TRBV20-1 to TRBJ2-1; 10 bases are shared with TRBD2. The CDR3 sequence is 16 residues long. The V and J ends lost 3 bases and 10 bases, in that order; junction bases with no gene match: 15. Germline V gene lookup returns CDR1 DFQATT and CDR2 SNEGSKA (reference sequence). The CDR3 is CSARPLGLAYSYEQFF. The CDR3 nucleotides read TGCAGTGCTAGGCCCCTGGGACTAGCGTACTCCTACGAGCAGTTCTTC.

This clonotype was observed a handful of times. V is TRBV28 and J is TRBJ1-5; 8 bases match TRBD1. This CDR3 region has 17 residues. V shed 5 bases, J shed 6 bases, and the junction held 15 bases outside the gene matches. Germline V gene lookup returns CDR1 MDHEN and CDR2 SYDVKM. CDR3 sequence reads: CASSLLRDRGIRQPQHF. The CDR3 DNA follows: TGTGCCAGCAGTCTACTCCGAGACAGGGGAATACGTCAGCCCCAGCATTTT.

In its sample, this clonotype was seen many times. This rearrangement joins TRBV15 to TRBJ1-1; 7 nucleotides align to TRBD1. The CDR3 has 15 residues. Germline V gives CDR1 LNHNV, CDR2 YYDKDF (reference sequence). V shed 0 bases and J 7 bases; nucleotides not matched to a gene: 8. The CDR3 here is CATSRDLPGGVEAFF. DNA for the CDR3: TGTGCCACCAGCAGAGATTTACCAGGGGGAGTTGAAGCTTTCTTT.

There are a few counts of this clonotype. The rearrangement uses TRBV24-1 and TRBJ2-3; 8 bases are shared with TRBD1. V shed 0 bases, J shed 6 bases, and the junction held 7 bases outside the gene matches. CDR3 length equals 16 residues. CDR1 KGHDR and CDR2 SFDVKD come from the germline V gene. The CDR3 sequence: CATSDLAGGEFDTQYF. The CDR3 DNA is TGTGCCACCAGTGATTTGGCAGGGGGCGAATTCGATACGCAGTATTTT.

This chain connects TRBV12-3 or TRBV12-4 to TRBJ1-1, with a possible D match to TRBD1 (5 bases). The CDR3 contains 16 residues. V dropped 0 bases and J dropped 5 bases, with 16 bases sitting between them. The CDR3 spells CASSLARDPRLTEAFF. The CDR3 DNA reads TGTGCCAGCAGTTTAGCGCGGGACCCCCGACTTACTGAAGCTTTCTTT.

The chain is built from TRBV6-2 or TRBV6-3 and TRBJ2-7; 9 bases fit TRBD1. Germline lookup yields CDR1 MNHEY and CDR2 SVGEGT. Trimming took 0 bases from V and 7 from J; bases not matched to a gene: 4. The CDR3 covers 14 residues. The CDR3 bases are TGTGCCAGCAGTTACTCGGACAGGGGAGGGGAGCAGTACTTC. Amino acid sequence: CASSYSDRGGEQYF.

This chain connects TRBV6-2 or TRBV6-3 to TRBJ1-5, with 10 bases aligning to TRBD1. CDR1 MNHEY and CDR2 SVGEGT come from the germline V gene. The CDR3 is 15 amino acids. Trimming at V came to 5 bases and at J to 3 bases, leaving 4 bases not matched to a gene. Written as DNA, the CDR3 is TGTGCCAGCAGTCCGACAGGGGGCTTCAATCAGCCCCAGCATTTT. Protein sequence: CASSPTGGFNQPQHF.

As to this clonotype: This may arise from a read error, as a much more abundant clone is one base away. V usage is TRBV20-1 and J usage is TRBJ2-7; D could derive from TRBD1 or TRBD2 (5 bases each). Germline loops: CDR1 DFQATT, CDR2 SNEGSKA (reference sequence). V was clipped by 2 bases and J by 5 bases, with 13 bases between them. The CDR3 extends over 13 amino acids. This CDR3 is CSARTGADDEQYF. CDR3 nucleotides: TGCAGTGCTAGAACCGGGGCTGACGACGAGCAGTACTTC.

This clonotype was seen only a few times. The gene calls are TRBV12-3 or TRBV12-4 and TRBJ2-7; the match to TRBD1 covers 11 bases. This CDR3 comprises 14 residues. V shed 7 bases and J 4 bases; nucleotides not matched to a gene: 6. CDR3 protein: CASKGTGGLYEQYF. The CDR3 region has the DNA TGTGCCAGCAAAGGGACAGGGGGATTGTACGAGCAGTACTTC.